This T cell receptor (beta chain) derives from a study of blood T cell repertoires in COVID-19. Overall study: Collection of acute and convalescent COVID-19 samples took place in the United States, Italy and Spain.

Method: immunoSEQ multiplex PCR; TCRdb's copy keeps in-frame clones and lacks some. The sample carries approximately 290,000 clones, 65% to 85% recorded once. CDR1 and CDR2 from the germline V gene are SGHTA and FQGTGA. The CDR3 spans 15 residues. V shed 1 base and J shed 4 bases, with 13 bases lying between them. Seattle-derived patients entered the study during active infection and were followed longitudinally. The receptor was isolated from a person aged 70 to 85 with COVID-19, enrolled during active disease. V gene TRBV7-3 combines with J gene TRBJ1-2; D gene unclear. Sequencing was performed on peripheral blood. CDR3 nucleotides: TGTGCCAGCAGCTTAAGCGCGGGTAACTTCTATGGCTACACCTTC. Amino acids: CASSLSAGNFYGYTF.